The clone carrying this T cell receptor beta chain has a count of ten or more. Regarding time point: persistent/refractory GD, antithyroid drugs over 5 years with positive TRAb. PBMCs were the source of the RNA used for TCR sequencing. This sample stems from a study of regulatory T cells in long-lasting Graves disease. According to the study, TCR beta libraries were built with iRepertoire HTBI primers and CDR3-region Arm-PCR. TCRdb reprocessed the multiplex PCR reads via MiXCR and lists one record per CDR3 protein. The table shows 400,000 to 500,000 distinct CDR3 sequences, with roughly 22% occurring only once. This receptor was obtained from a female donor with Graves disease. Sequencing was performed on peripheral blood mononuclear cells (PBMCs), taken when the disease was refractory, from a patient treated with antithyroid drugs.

Here the CDR3 DNA reads TGTGCCAGCATGGAAGCTGGAAACACCATATATTTT. Translating it yields CASMEAGNTIYF. The chain is built from TRBV28 and TRBJ1-3; D not certain. Germline V gene data show CDR1 as MDHEN and CDR2 as SYDVKM. Trimming pared 7 bases from V and 2 bases from J, leaving 6 bases between. CDR3 size: 12 residues.